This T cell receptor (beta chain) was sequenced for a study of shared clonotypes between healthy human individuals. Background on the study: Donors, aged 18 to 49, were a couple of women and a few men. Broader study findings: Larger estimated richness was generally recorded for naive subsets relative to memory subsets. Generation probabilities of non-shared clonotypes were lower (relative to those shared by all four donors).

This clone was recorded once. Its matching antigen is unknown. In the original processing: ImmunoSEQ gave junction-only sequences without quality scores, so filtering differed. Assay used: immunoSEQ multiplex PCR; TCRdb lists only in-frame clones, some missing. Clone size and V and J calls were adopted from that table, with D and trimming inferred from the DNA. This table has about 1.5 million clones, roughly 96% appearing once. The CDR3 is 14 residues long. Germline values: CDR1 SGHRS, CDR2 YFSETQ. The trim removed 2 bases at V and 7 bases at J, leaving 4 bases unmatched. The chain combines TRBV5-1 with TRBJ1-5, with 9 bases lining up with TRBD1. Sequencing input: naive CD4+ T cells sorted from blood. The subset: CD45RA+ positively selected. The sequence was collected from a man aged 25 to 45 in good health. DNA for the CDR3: TGCGCCAGCAGCTTAGGGACAGGGAGGCAGCCCCAGCATTTT. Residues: CASSLGTGRQPQHF.